The clone carrying this T cell receptor beta chain appeared many times. Its target is not known. Using a constant-region primer together with ProtoScript II reverse transcriptase, TCR beta cDNA was made from around 500 ng of total RNA. Three nested multiplex PCR rounds, a slightly modified ARM-PCR method, built the TCR beta libraries. TCRdb re-called the multiplex PCR reads with MiXCR, one entry per CDR3 protein. The sample has about 120,000 distinct CDR3 sequences, less than 75% seen once. The source of the sample is a study of tumor-infiltrating lymphocytes in primary liver carcinoma. Study observations and caveats: Whereas tumor region pairs overlapped more, tumor-adjacent and tumor-blood pairs overlapped less. Blood's top-250-clone fraction was significantly lower than that of tumors (p = 0.039).

Scientists recovered RNA and DNA together from roughly 21-30 mg of unsorted bulk tissue. This receptor was obtained from a woman aged 55-69 years with primary liver carcinoma and hepatitis B virus infection. The specimen sequenced was tumor-adjacent normal liver tissue.

The chain's CDR3 is CASSLSGRMNTGELFF. The DNA of the CDR3 is TGCGCCAGCAGCTTATCCGGACGGATGAACACCGGGGAGCTGTTTTTT. The genes are TRBV5-1 and TRBJ2-2; D unclear. V lost 2 bases and J 1 base, leaving 12 bases between the germline ends. CDR1 SGHRS and CDR2 YFSETQ come from the germline V gene. The CDR3 contains 16 residues.